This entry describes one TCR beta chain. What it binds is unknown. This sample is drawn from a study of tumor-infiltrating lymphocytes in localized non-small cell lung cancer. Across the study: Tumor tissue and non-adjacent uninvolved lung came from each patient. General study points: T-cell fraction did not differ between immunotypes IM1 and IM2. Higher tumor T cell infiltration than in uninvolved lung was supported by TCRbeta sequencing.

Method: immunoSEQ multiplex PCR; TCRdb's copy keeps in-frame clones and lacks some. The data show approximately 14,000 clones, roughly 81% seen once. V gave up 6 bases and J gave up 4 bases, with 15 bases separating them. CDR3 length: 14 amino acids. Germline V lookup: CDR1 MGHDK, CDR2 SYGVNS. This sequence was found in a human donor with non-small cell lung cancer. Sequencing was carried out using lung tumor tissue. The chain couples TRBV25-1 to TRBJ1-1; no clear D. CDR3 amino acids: CASSRNLAGTEAFF. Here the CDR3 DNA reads TGTGCCAGCAGCCGTAATTTGGCAGGCACTGAAGCTTTCTTT.